The clone carrying this T cell receptor (beta chain) appeared a few times. What it recognizes is unknown. The data were taken from a study of cytomegalovirus exposure and HLA in healthy donors. Per the germline V gene, CDR1 is SGHVS and CDR2 is FQNEAQ. Trimming left V 2 bases short and J 0 bases short, with 7 bases between. CDR3 length: 14 amino acids. Regarding the study as a whole: It was taken for granted in presence/absence analyses that sequencing depth across donors was roughly uniform.

The PCR used 60 Vbeta and 13 Jbeta primers. In the original processing: In a later analysis, the count reached some 83 million unique TCR beta chains, with about 10 million shared. Only in-frame clones appear in the TCRdb table, and some are missing; sequencing was by immunoSEQ multiplex PCR. Clone size and the V and J calls come from that table; the DNA yielded D and trimming. Of 150,000 to 200,000 clones listed, 65% to 85% are singletons. The TCR originated in a middle-aged man in good health and CMV-seropositive. Sample: PBMCs. The chain has TRBV7-8 and TRBJ1-2; D uncertain. The CDR3 spells CASSLSGSNYGYTF. For the CDR3, the DNA is TGTGCCAGCAGCTTATCGGGGTCTAACTATGGCTACACCTTC.